These 31 T cell receptor beta chains came from one sample sequenced in a study of blood T cell repertoires in COVID-19. Measured with immunoSEQ multiplex PCR; TCRdb has only the in-frame clones, and not every one. The sample lists 140,000 to 150,000 clones, about 83% occurring once. Sequenced material: PBMCs or T cells enriched from blood (not recorded which). These receptors originate from a woman aged 45-65 years who had been exposed to COVID-19.

J is TRBJ2-5 and V is TRBV5-1; 13 bases are shared with TRBD2. The CDR3 totals 15 residues. The V gene's germline CDR1 is SGHRS and CDR2 YFSETQ. After removal of 6 bases from V and 4 bases from J, the junction contained 6 bases not matched to a gene. CDR3 amino acids: CASTTSGGAGETQYF. CDR3 bases: TGCGCCAGCACAACTAGCGGGGGGGCCGGAGAGACCCAGTACTTC.

CDR3 protein: CASSLGRIGASGNTIYF. In nucleotides, the CDR3 is TGTGCCAGCAGCTTGGGCCGGATTGGGGCCTCTGGAAACACCATATATTTT. V is TRBV5-4 and J is TRBJ1-3, with D perhaps TRBD1 (5 bases). Trimming took 0 bases from V and 0 from J, leaving 13 bases between them. Per the germline V gene, CDR1 is SGHNT and CDR2 is YYREEE (reference sequence). This CDR3 comprises 17 residues.

J is TRBJ1-2 and V is TRBV27; D may be TRBD1 (5 bases). Trimming shortened V by 6 bases and J by 3 bases, and 14 bases separated the two germline ends. Germline-derived CDR1 and CDR2 are MNHEY and SMNVEV (reference sequence). The CDR3 runs to 14 residues. CDR3 sequence reads: CASRPKGGDYGYTF. CDR3 DNA: TGTGCCAGCAGACCAAAGGGAGGGGACTATGGCTACACCTTC.

This clone was recorded a few times. The V call is TRBV6-6, the J call TRBJ1-6, with TRBD1 matching 7 bases. The germline gives CDR1 MNHNY, CDR2 SVGAGI (reference sequence). This CDR3 contains 16 residues. The junction had 14 bases not matched to a gene; V was cut back by 7 bases and J by 8 bases. The DNA of the CDR3 is TGTGCCAGCACCCAGACAGGGTCTAAAAGGGATTCACCCCTCCACTTT. Amino acids: CASTQTGSKRDSPLHF.

This clone came up many times. The rearrangement links TRBV6-6 to TRBJ2-1; the match to TRBD2 covers 9 bases. CDR3 length equals 16 residues. Germline V gene lookup returns CDR1 MNHNY and CDR2 SVGAGI (reference sequence). Losses at the gene ends were 2 bases for V and 3 bases for J; bases not matched to a gene: 5. The CDR3 DNA sequence: TGTGCCAGCAGTTACGGCGGGAGGGCCTTCTACAATGAGCAGTTCTTC. This gives the protein CASSYGGRAFYNEQFF.

The CDR3 sequence: CASSFPGRTGELFF. CDR3 nucleotide sequence: TGTGCCAGCAGCTTCCCGGGGAGGACCGGGGAGCTGTTTTTT. This chain uses TRBV5-6 with TRBJ2-2, with D possibly TRBD2 on 6 matching bases. Trimming stripped 2 bases from V and 5 bases from J, with 10 bases between. This CDR3 is 14 amino acids long. Germline V gene data show CDR1 as SGHDT and CDR2 as YYEEEE.

This chain joins TRBV11-1 and TRBJ2-7; TRBD2 agrees at 7 bases. Losses at the gene ends were 8 bases for V and 3 bases for J; bases not matched to a gene: 7. The CDR3 covers 13 residues. Germline lookup yields CDR1 SGHAT and CDR2 FQDESV (reference sequence). CDR3 sequence (DNA): TGTGCCAGCGGGAGGGACGCCCTCTACGAGCAGTACTTC. Amino acids: CASGRDALYEQYF.

V gene TRBV2 combines with J gene TRBJ2-2; D ambiguous. The V end lost 4 bases, the J end lost 2 bases, and 5 bases lay between the germline ends. CDR3 length: 13 residues. Germline V gene data show CDR1 as SNHLY and CDR2 as FYNNEI. The CDR3 nucleotides read TGTGCCAGCAGTGTTCTTAACACCGGGGAGCTGTTTTTT. It is translated as CASSVLNTGELFF.

The J gene is TRBJ1-1, the V gene TRBV2; D remains unclear. Trimming removed 2 bases from V and 6 bases from J, with 19 bases in between. The CDR3 totals 16 residues. CDR1 SNHLY and CDR2 FYNNEI come from the germline V gene. The CDR3 coding sequence is TGTGCCAGCAGTGAACGAGAGACCCTGGTGGGCGCTGAAGCTTTCTTT. Amino acid sequence: CASSERETLVGAEAFF.

This chain joins TRBV24-1 and TRBJ2-3; 7 nucleotides agree with TRBD1. Losses at the gene ends were 5 bases for V and 6 bases for J; bases not matched to a gene: 7. CDR1 is KGHDR, CDR2 SFDVKD, per germline. The CDR3 runs to 14 residues. The CDR3 bases are TGTGCCACCAGTGTAACAGGGGCAGGCGATACGCAGTATTTT. It codes for CATSVTGAGDTQYF.

This chain uses TRBV7-8 with TRBJ2-1; 7 bases are shared with TRBD1. The V and J ends lost 5 bases and 7 bases, in that order; junction bases with no gene match: 8. The CDR3 covers 14 residues. Germline V CDR1 and CDR2: SGHVS, FQNEAQ. CDR3 in amino acids: CASSPRGRGNEQFF. DNA of the CDR3: TGTGCCAGCAGCCCACGAGGCAGGGGGAATGAGCAGTTCTTC.

The chain has TRBV9 and TRBJ2-4; no clear D gene. V was cut by 3 bases and J by 6 bases, with 10 bases left in between. Germline CDR1 reads SGDLS; CDR2 reads YYNGEE. CDR3 size: 13 residues. CDR3 sequence (DNA): TGTGCCAGCAGCGCCGGCGGAATAAACATTCAGTACTTC. It translates to CASSAGGINIQYF.

The chain has TRBV11-3 and TRBJ1-1, with TRBD1 matching 7 bases. The CDR3 is 15 residues long. Trimming took 2 bases from V and 3 from J; bases not matched to a gene: 6. Germline values: CDR1 SGHNT, CDR2 YENEEA. The CDR3 DNA is TGTGCCAGCAGCTTAAAAGGGGGCGTCGACACTGAAGCTTTCTTT. Translated: CASSLKGGVDTEAFF.

The rearrangement uses TRBV7-2 and TRBJ2-1, with D tentatively TRBD2 (7 bases). The V end lost 5 bases, the J end lost 0 bases, and 17 bases lay between the germline ends. Per the germline V gene, CDR1 is SGHTA and CDR2 is FQGNSA. This CDR3 has 17 amino acids. The CDR3 region is CASSPLGAGDSYNEQFF. In DNA, the CDR3 is TGTGCCAGCAGCCCATTGGGGGCGGGGGACTCCTACAATGAGCAGTTCTTC.

The rearrangement links TRBV7-9 to TRBJ2-1; D might be TRBD1 (5 bases). CDR1 is SEHNR and CDR2 is FQNEAQ in the germline V gene (reference sequence). The CDR3 loop spans 13 amino acids. V was cut by 5 bases and J by 5 bases, with 10 bases left in between. The CDR3 spells CASSAGQNNEQFF. Written as DNA, the CDR3 is TGTGCCAGCAGCGCCGGACAAAACAATGAGCAGTTCTTC.

The chain combines TRBV24-1 with TRBJ1-1, with D perhaps matching TRBD1 (6 bases). Trimming removed 3 bases at V and 1 base at J, with 14 bases between. CDR1 and CDR2 (germline): KGHDR, SFDVKD. This CDR3 comprises 16 residues. CDR3 sequence reads: CATSDRPGTSNTEAFF. CDR3 in DNA: TGTGCCACCAGTGATCGTCCCGGGACATCGAACACTGAAGCTTTCTTT.

The chain couples TRBV30 to TRBJ1-2; D might be TRBD1 (5 bases). V was clipped by 2 bases and J by 4 bases, with 17 bases between them. Germline CDR1 is GTSNPN and CDR2 is SVGIG (reference sequence). The CDR3 sequence is 15 residues long. The CDR3 loop is CAWSPPHGGAYGYTF. The CDR3 DNA sequence: TGTGCCTGGAGTCCCCCCCACGGGGGAGCCTATGGCTACACCTTC.

In its sample, this clone was seen many times. V is TRBV5-1 and J is TRBJ1-2; D is possibly TRBD1 (6 bases). Germline V lookup: CDR1 SGHRS, CDR2 YFSETQ. V was trimmed by 4 bases and J by 2 bases, leaving 18 bases between them. This CDR3 contains 16 residues. The CDR3 DNA follows: TGCGCCAGCAGCCCTCAACCGGGACAAGCAAACTATGGCTACACCTTC. Translating gives CASSPQPGQANYGYTF.

This chain links TRBV7-6 with TRBJ1-1; a weak D match, TRBD1 (5 bases). V lost 1 base to trimming and J lost 3 bases, with 21 bases between them. This CDR3 spans 18 amino acids. Germline-derived CDR1 and CDR2 are SGHVS and FNYEAQ. In nucleotides, the CDR3 is TGTGCCAGCAGCTTAGGGGGCAGGGAGGGGTGGTGCGACACTGAAGCTTTCTTT. Its protein product is CASSLGGREGWCDTEAFF.

This chain uses TRBV9 with TRBJ1-2; 9 nucleotides line up with TRBD1. The V gene's germline CDR1 is SGDLS and CDR2 YYNGEE. This CDR3 is 18 amino acids long. J lost 3 bases, V lost 1 base, and 13 bases had no gene match. CDR3 amino acids: CASSVPHNGTGSHYGYTF. The CDR3 DNA follows: TGTGCCAGCAGCGTACCCCATAACGGGACAGGGTCCCACTATGGCTACACCTTC.

This sequence joins TRBV12-3 or TRBV12-4 and TRBJ1-5; TRBD1 might be the D (5 bases). Trimming took off 3 bases at V and 12 bases at J, with 9 bases between the two ends. This CDR3 contains 11 residues. As DNA, the CDR3 is TGTGCCAGCAGTTTTGGGACTCTCCAGCATTTT. Its protein is CASSFGTLQHF.

The chain joins TRBV5-1 to TRBJ2-1, with 8 bases matching TRBD2. CDR3 length: 13 residues. Germline values: CDR1 SGHRS, CDR2 YFSETQ. The V gene end was trimmed by 4 bases and the J gene end by 6 bases; junction bases not matched to a gene: 3. The CDR3 DNA follows: TGCGCCAGCAGCCCCGGACTAGCCAATGAGCAGTTCTTC. The encoded protein is CASSPGLANEQFF. Together with reference TRBV5-1 and TRBJ2-1, the CDR3 gives the full variable domain: KAGVTQTPRYLIKTRGQQVTLSCSPISGHRSVSWYQQTPGQGLQFLFEYFSETQRNKGNFPGRFSGRQFSNSRSEMNVSTLELGDSALYLCASSPGLANEQFFGPGTRLTVL.

The V and J genes are TRBV6-1 and TRBJ2-5; D gene unclear. The CDR3 consists of 13 residues. The V and J ends lost 6 bases and 7 bases respectively, with 15 bases between them. Germline loops: CDR1 MNHNS, CDR2 SASEGT. Here the CDR3 reads CASSPTATATQYF. CDR3 sequence (DNA): TGTGCCAGCAGCCCGACTGCCACGGCGACCCAGTACTTC.

CDR3 DNA sequence: TGTGCCAGCAGCGGTGACGGGACAGTCTACGAGCAGTACTTC. Translation: CASSGDGTVYEQYF. This chain uses TRBV11-2 with TRBJ2-7; the match to TRBD1 covers 7 bases. V gave up 5 bases and J gave up 3 bases; unmatched junction bases: 7. This CDR3 has 14 amino acids. CDR1 is SGHAT and CDR2 is FQNNGV in the germline V gene.

CDR3 coding DNA: TGTGCCACCAGCAGAGATCTGTCGGTGAACACTGAAGCTTTCTTT. Its protein product is CATSRDLSVNTEAFF. V gene TRBV15 combines with J gene TRBJ1-1; D not resolved. V gave up 0 bases and J gave up 0 bases, with 8 bases separating them. CDR3 length: 15 amino acids. Germline CDR1 reads LNHNV; CDR2 reads YYDKDF (reference sequence).

This chain joins TRBV19 and TRBJ2-1; 7 positions agree with TRBD2. The CDR3 is 14 amino acids. Unmatched junction bases numbered 1, after V lost 3 bases and J lost 2 bases. Germline V gene data show CDR1 as LNHDA and CDR2 as SQIVND (reference sequence). In nucleotides, the CDR3 is TGTGCCAGTAGTATGCTAGCGGCCTACAATGAGCAGTTCTTC. Translated: CASSMLAAYNEQFF.

The chain combines TRBV10-3 with TRBJ1-1; TRBD1 aligns across 10 bases. V shed 3 bases, J shed 6 bases, and the junction held 7 bases outside the gene matches. Germline V gives CDR1 ENHRY, CDR2 SYGVKD. The CDR3 is 15 residues long. CDR3 in DNA: TGTGCCATCAGTGAACGTCCGGGACAGGGGTCTGAAGCTTTCTTT. Translating it yields CAISERPGQGSEAFF.

This chain joins TRBV10-2 and TRBJ1-5; no definite D call. CDR1 and CDR2 from the germline V gene are WSHSY and SAAADI. V gave up 2 bases and J gave up 3 bases, with 11 bases separating them. The CDR3 spans 15 residues. CDR3 amino acids: CASSEIGESNQPQHF. As DNA, the CDR3 is TGCGCCAGCAGTGAGATCGGGGAATCCAATCAGCCCCAGCATTTT.

The V call is TRBV7-8, the J call TRBJ2-1; 9 nucleotides align to TRBD2. Germline lookup yields CDR1 SGHVS and CDR2 FQNEAQ. CDR3 length equals 17 residues. V lost 7 bases to trimming and J lost 4 bases; unmatched junction nucleotides: 14. In DNA, the CDR3 is TGTGCCAGCAACCGCAGAGGCGGGGGGGCCGGATACAATGAGCAGTTCTTC. Protein sequence: CASNRRGGGAGYNEQFF.

A word on this clone: Other DNA sequences in this specimen translate into the identical CDR3. The chain carries TRBV4-3 and TRBJ2-1, with 11 bases that match TRBD2. CDR3 length: 15 amino acids. Germline V gene lookup returns CDR1 LGHNA and CDR2 YSLEER. V was clipped by 1 base and J by 4 bases; unmatched bases: 0. The CDR3 coding sequence is TGCGCCAGCAGCCAAGCTAGCGGGGGGTACAATGAGCAGTTCTTC. As protein: CASSQASGGYNEQFF.

The gene calls are TRBV11-1 and TRBJ2-1; 13 nucleotides agree with TRBD2. The germline V gene encodes CDR1 SGHAT and CDR2 FQDESV (reference sequence). Losses at the gene ends were 0 bases for V and 0 bases for J; bases not matched to a gene: 2. The length of the CDR3 is 18 residues. The CDR3 loop is CASSLARTSGSSYNEQFF. CDR3 bases: TGTGCCAGCAGCTTAGCAAGGACTAGCGGGAGCTCCTACAATGAGCAGTTCTTC. The full variable domain, with the rest looked up from reference TRBV11-1 and TRBJ2-1, is EAEVAQSPRYKITEKSQAVAFWCDPISGHATLYWYRQILGQGPELLVQFQDESVVDDSQLPKDRFSAERLKGVDSTLKIQPAELGDSAMYLCASSLARTSGSSYNEQFFGPGTRLTVL.